The 25 T cell receptor beta chains below come from one sample, sequenced in a study of T cell clonality in common variable immunodeficiency. Data came from immunoSEQ multiplex PCR; TCRdb stores just in-frame clones and leaves some out. The sample counts 40,000 to 65,000 clones, none seen once; the ten largest own more than 3%. Sequencing was performed on peripheral blood mononuclear cells. These TCRs come from a person aged 18 to 69 in good health.

Many counts were recorded for this clone. The read halts 3 residues ahead of the CDR3 end, with the missing end drawn from the germline J gene. The genes are TRBV7-6 and TRBJ2-3; the match to TRBD1 covers 7 bases. CDR1 and CDR2 from the germline V gene are SGHVS and FNYEAQ. The CDR3 consists of 12 residues. The CDR3 reads CASSPRQGTQYF. The part of the CDR3 DNA that was read is TGTGCCAGCAGCCCGCGACAGGGCACG.

This clone was detected ten times or more. The missing CDR3 end, 3 residues past where the read stops, is filled in from the germline J gene. This chain uses TRBV5-1 with TRBJ2-5; no clear D gene. The V gene lost 2 bases and the J gene lost 5 bases, with 4 bases spanning the gap. The germline V gene has CDR1 SGHRS and CDR2 YFSETQ. The CDR3 loop spans 11 amino acids. CDR3 residues: CASSFSETQYF. The DNA read from the CDR3 is TGCGCCAGCAGCTTTAGTGAGACC.

This clone has ten or more counts. The CDR3 end is not reached by the read, which stops 3 residues before it; the germline J gene fills it in. The rearrangement uses TRBV7-2 and TRBJ2-7; 7 bases are shared with TRBD2. Germline lookup yields CDR1 SGHTA and CDR2 FQGNSA. This CDR3 comprises 14 residues. V lost 0 bases to trimming and J lost 1 base; unmatched junction nucleotides: 0. The CDR3 bases that were read are TGTGCCAGCAGCTTAGCGCGGGAGTCCTACGAG. Its translation is CASSLARESYE. The whole CDR3 is CASSLARESYEQYF.

This clone was picked up many times. Read sequence stops 3 residues before the CDR3 end, and the germline J gene provides the missing end. The genes are TRBV19 and TRBJ2-1; TRBD2 agrees at 12 bases. The CDR3 is 18 amino acids. Germline loops: CDR1 LNHDA, CDR2 SQIVND (reference sequence). Unmatched junction bases numbered 6, after V lost 3 bases and J lost 0 bases. The sequenced part of the CDR3 DNA is TGTGCCAGTAGTATGGGACTAGCGGGCATAAGCTCCTACAATGAG. Amino acids: CASSMGLAGISSYNE. The whole CDR3 sequence is CASSMGLAGISSYNEQFF.

Only a few counts were recorded for this clone. The read stops 3 residues short of the end of the CDR3; the missing end is completed from the germline J gene. The rearrangement uses TRBV2 and TRBJ2-3, with 7 bases aligning to TRBD2. The V gene's germline CDR1 is SNHLY and CDR2 FYNNEI. There are 16 residues in the CDR3. The CDR3 loop is CASSRRPREMGETQYF. The sequenced CDR3 bases are TGTGCCAGCAGTAGACGCCCGCGGGAGATGGGAGAGACG.

The table lists this clone with many counts. The sequence runs out 3 residues before the end of the CDR3; the remainder is reconstructed from the germline J gene. The V and J genes are TRBV7-3 and TRBJ1-1; 10 bases are a match to TRBD1. Germline values: CDR1 SGHTA, CDR2 FQGTGA. The CDR3 totals 15 residues. With 4 bases clipped from V and 6 bases from J, the junction kept 8 bases outside the gene matches. CDR3 sequence: CASSSMGQGNSEAFF. CDR3 bases read: TGTGCCAGCAGCTCGATGGGACAGGGGAATTCTGAA.

The sample holds many counts of this clone. The CDR3 end lies 3 residues beyond the end of the read and is filled in from the germline J gene. V usage is TRBV30 and J usage is TRBJ2-1; 14 nucleotides line up with TRBD2. Trimming cost V 3 bases and J 3 bases; bases outside gene matches: 13. The CDR3 totals 19 residues. Per the germline V gene, CDR1 is GTSNPN and CDR2 is SVGIG (reference sequence). Here the CDR3 reads CAWRGLGTSGRDYYNEQFF. The CDR3 DNA, read in part, is TGTGCCTGGAGAGGACTCGGGACTAGCGGGAGAGACTACTACAATGAG.

This clone showed up many times. The observed sequence ends 3 residues before the CDR3 terminus, with the missing tail filled in from the germline J gene. The rearrangement links TRBV7-2 to TRBJ2-1, with D perhaps TRBD2 (6 bases). CDR3 size: 15 residues. V lost 1 base to trimming and J lost 5 bases, with 12 bases between them. Looked up from germline, CDR1 is SGHTA and CDR2 is FQGNSA. CDR3 sequence: CASSLVTSRDNEQFF. Incomplete CDR3 DNA: TGTGCCAGCAGCTTAGTAACTAGCCGGGACAATGAG.

The table lists this clone with a few counts. The CDR3 DNA, read in part, is TGCAGTGCTAGGGACACAGGGGTAGAGACC. Its translation is CSARDTGVET. The CDR3 reads in full as CSARDTGVETIYF. V gene TRBV20-1 combines with J gene TRBJ1-3; 7 positions agree with TRBD1. Coverage ceases 3 residues before the CDR3 finishes, and the germline J gene fills in the end. CDR3 length equals 13 residues. CDR1 is DFQATT and CDR2 is SNEGSKA in the germline V gene (reference sequence).

Ten or more counts support this clone. Read data end 3 residues before the CDR3 end; the end is taken from the germline J gene. The chain couples TRBV19 to TRBJ1-6, with D possibly TRBD1 on 6 matching bases. Trimming cost V 3 bases and J 7 bases, with 19 bases left between them. This CDR3 contains 17 residues. Looked up from germline, CDR1 is LNHDA and CDR2 is SQIVND (reference sequence). Incomplete CDR3 DNA: TGTGCCAGTAGTATTCAGGCAGGGGCGATTTACAATTCACCC. Amino acids: CASSIQAGAIYNSP. The entire CDR3 reads CASSIQAGAIYNSPLHF.

This clone was observed many times. The read halts 3 residues ahead of the CDR3 end, with the missing end drawn from the germline J gene. V is TRBV5-4 and J is TRBJ2-3; D uncertain. V gave up 5 bases and J gave up 0 bases, with 7 bases separating them. The CDR3 has 13 residues. Germline lookup yields CDR1 SGHNT and CDR2 YYREEE (reference sequence). The CDR3 protein is CASRTLSTDTQYF. CDR3 DNA (partial): TGTGCCAGCAGGACACTGAGCACAGATACG.

Many counts were recorded for this clone. The CDR3 end lies 3 residues beyond the end of the read and is filled in from the germline J gene. The chain combines TRBV6-2 or TRBV6-3 with TRBJ1-2; no clear D gene. Germline CDR1 and CDR2: MNHEY and SVGEGT. The CDR3 sequence is 11 residues long. This CDR3 reads CASSYGIRYTF. CDR3 DNA, as far as it was read: TGTGCCAGCAGTTACGGCATTCGC.

This clone was observed at least ten times. Read sequence stops 3 residues before the CDR3 end, and the germline J gene provides the missing end. The chain combines TRBV5-4 with TRBJ2-1, with 11 bases aligning to TRBD2. V shed 3 bases and J 7 bases; nucleotides not matched to a gene: 6. Per germline, CDR1 SGHNT and CDR2 YYREEE (reference sequence). The CDR3 is 15 residues long. The DNA read from the CDR3 is TGTGCCAGCAGCTACCTAGCGGGAGGACGTAATGAG. Its protein is CASSYLAGGRNE. In full, the CDR3 reads CASSYLAGGRNEQFF.

This clone was detected many times. The CDR3 end lies 3 residues beyond the end of the read and is filled in from the germline J gene. The V gene is TRBV19, the J gene TRBJ1-2; 8 bases are shared with TRBD1. The CDR3 runs to 15 residues. Germline-derived CDR1 and CDR2 are LNHDA and SQIVND (reference sequence). Trimming took 7 bases from V and 5 from J; bases not matched to a gene: 12. The covered CDR3 bases are TGTGCCAGTACATGGGGCGGACAGGGCCAGTATGGC. Protein: CASTWGGQGQYG. The whole CDR3 protein reads CASTWGGQGQYGYTF.

In its sample, this clone was seen many times. Sequencing ends 3 residues short of the CDR3 end; the germline J gene provides the rest. V is TRBV20-1 and J is TRBJ2-5; 7 bases line up with TRBD1. In germline, CDR1 is DFQATT, CDR2 SNEGSKA (reference sequence). The CDR3 length is 12 residues. V lost 6 bases and J lost 5; bases outside the gene matches: 6. The CDR3 DNA, read in part, is TGCAGTGCCTACGGACAGGTGGAGACC. It translates to CSAYGQVET. In full, the CDR3 reads CSAYGQVETQYF.

This clone was found a few times. The missing CDR3 end, 3 residues past where the read stops, is filled in from the germline J gene. The chain combines TRBV2 with TRBJ1-5; the D gene is possibly TRBD1 (6 bases). Germline lookup yields CDR1 SNHLY and CDR2 FYNNEI. This CDR3 is 16 amino acids long. Trimming stripped 6 bases from V and 1 base from J, with 16 bases between. The CDR3 sequence is CASSQQGGRSNQPQHF. The CDR3 DNA, read in part, is TGTGCCAGCAGCCAACAGGGAGGGCGAAGCAATCAGCCC.

This clone was seen ten or more times. Read coverage stops 3 residues before the CDR3 terminus; the germline J gene supplies the remainder. This chain links TRBV5-1 with TRBJ2-2; TRBD2 matches 8 bases. V lost 4 bases and J lost 7; bases outside the gene matches: 12. The CDR3 extends over 16 amino acids. Germline V gene sequence: CDR1 SGHRS, CDR2 YFSETQ. The CDR3 reads CASSQAAGGHVGELFF. The CDR3 bases that were read are TGCGCCAGCAGCCAGGCGGCGGGAGGTCATGTCGGGGAG.

This clone was detected many times. The read ends 3 residues early relative to the CDR3; the germline J gene fills the gap. The V gene is TRBV6-4, the J gene TRBJ2-2; 8 nucleotides match TRBD2. The germline V gene encodes CDR1 MRHNA and CDR2 SNTAGT. The V segment lost 6 bases and the J segment 4 bases; nucleotides outside the gene matches: 7. This CDR3 is 15 amino acids long. CDR3 DNA (partial): TGTGCCAGCAGAACTAGCGGCCCGAGCACCGGGGAG. Translating gives CASRTSGPSTGE. In full, the CDR3 reads CASRTSGPSTGELFF.

This clone was recorded at least ten times. The read comes to an end 3 residues before the CDR3 does, leaving the germline J gene to fill in the end. The chain carries TRBV5-4 and TRBJ2-4, with D unresolved. CDR1 SGHNT and CDR2 YYREEE come from the germline V gene (reference sequence). The CDR3 is made up of 13 amino acids. The ends were cut back, 2 bases at V and 7 bases at J, with 10 bases in the middle. The CDR3 spells CASSFYSTNIQYF. The part of the CDR3 DNA that was read is TGTGCCAGCAGCTTTTACAGCACCAACATT.

There are many counts of this clone. The CDR3 end is not reached by the read, which stops 3 residues before it; the germline J gene fills it in. This chain uses TRBV29-1 with TRBJ2-5; possible D gene TRBD2, 7 bases. The germline gives CDR1 SQVTM, CDR2 ANQGSEA. This CDR3 is built from 13 residues. V dropped 6 bases and J dropped 4 bases, with 15 bases sitting between them. The CDR3 is CSVRGGVRETQYF. Partial CDR3 DNA: TGCAGCGTGAGGGGGGGTGTGAGAGAGACC.

This clone was detected many times. From the germline J gene comes the end of the CDR3, since the read stops 3 residues before it. The chain has TRBV5-6 and TRBJ2-1; 8 nucleotides align to TRBD2. The CDR3 extends over 15 amino acids. V shed 6 bases, J shed 3 bases, and the junction held 8 bases outside the gene matches. CDR1 SGHDT and CDR2 YYEEEE come from the germline V gene. CDR3 bases read: TGTGCCAGCACCCCAGCGGGAGCCAACTACAATGAG. Translated, it gives CASTPAGANYNE. The whole CDR3 sequence reads CASTPAGANYNEQFF.

This clone was seen many times. The DNA ends 3 residues before the CDR3 does, and the rest of the CDR3 is filled in from the germline J gene. The gene calls are TRBV7-2 and TRBJ2-2; 7 positions agree with TRBD2. Trimming removed 4 bases from V and 2 bases from J; junction bases left unmatched: 4. Germline V gene data show CDR1 as SGHTA and CDR2 as FQGNSA. This CDR3 has 15 amino acids. The CDR3 loop reads CASSSPSGNTGELFF. The covered CDR3 bases are TGTGCCAGCAGCTCACCTAGCGGAAACACCGGGGAG.

This clone was observed a few times. The germline gene is not matched at one end of the junction; a read error may be the cause. Read coverage stops 3 residues before the CDR3 terminus; the germline J gene supplies the remainder. This sample also contains other DNA sequences that code for the same CDR3. This sequence joins TRBV19 and TRBJ1-3, with 7 bases lining up with TRBD1. The V gene's germline CDR1 is LNHDA and CDR2 SQIVND (reference sequence). The CDR3 length is 14 residues. The CDR3 here is CASTAGTAGNTIYF. CDR3 DNA (partial): TGTGCCAGTACTGCCGGGACAGCCGGAAACACG.

This clone was counted at least ten times. The read is 3 residues too short to cover the CDR3 end, so that end is filled in from the germline J gene. The gene calls are TRBV19 and TRBJ2-1, with D tentatively TRBD2 (6 bases). Germline CDR1 reads LNHDA; CDR2 reads SQIVND (reference sequence). Trimming took off 1 base at V and 9 bases at J, with 13 bases between the two ends. There are 14 residues in the CDR3. The CDR3 sequence is CASSIGGLLTEQFF. The sequenced CDR3 bases are TGTGCCAGTAGTATAGGTGGACTATTAACTGAG.

At least ten counts were recorded for this clone. The read gets to within 3 residues of the CDR3 end, and the germline J gene fills in the rest. This chain connects TRBV7-9 to TRBJ2-7; TRBD1 agrees at 8 bases. The CDR3 has 14 amino acids. CDR1 is SEHNR, CDR2 FQNEAQ, per germline (reference sequence). V lost 5 bases, J lost 1 base, and 4 bases stayed unmatched. This chain's CDR3 is CASSIGQGSYEQYF. The sequenced CDR3 bases are TGTGCCAGCAGCATAGGACAGGGTTCCTACGAG. The full variable domain, completed using reference TRBV7-9 and TRBJ2-7, is DTGVSQNPRHKITKRGQNVTFRCDPISEHNRLYWYRQTLGQGPEFLTYFQNEAQLEKSRLLSDRFSAERPKGSFSTLEIQRTEQGDSAMYLCASSIGQGSYEQYFGPGTRLTVT.